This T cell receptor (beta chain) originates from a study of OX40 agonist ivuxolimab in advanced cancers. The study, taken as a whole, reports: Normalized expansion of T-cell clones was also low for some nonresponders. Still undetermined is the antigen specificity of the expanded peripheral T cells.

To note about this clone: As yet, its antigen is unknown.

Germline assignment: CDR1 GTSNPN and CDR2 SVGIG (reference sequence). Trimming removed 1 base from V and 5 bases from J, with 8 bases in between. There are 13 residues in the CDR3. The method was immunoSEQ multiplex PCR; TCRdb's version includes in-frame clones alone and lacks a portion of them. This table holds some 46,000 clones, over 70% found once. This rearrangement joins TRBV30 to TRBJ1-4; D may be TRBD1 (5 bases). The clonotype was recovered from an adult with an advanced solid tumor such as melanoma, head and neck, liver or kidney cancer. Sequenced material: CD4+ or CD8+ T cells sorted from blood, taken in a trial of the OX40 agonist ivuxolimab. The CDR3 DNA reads TGTGCCTGGAGTGGACAGTCGAATGAAAAACTGTTTTTT. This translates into CAWSGQSNEKLFF.